Listed here are 20 T cell receptor beta chains from one sample, sequenced in a study of shared clonotypes between healthy human individuals. Profiled with immunoSEQ multiplex PCR; TCRdb holds only in-frame clones, not every one. Of 730,000 or so clones in the sample, about two thirds were seen once. The specimen sequenced was memory CD4+ T cells sorted from blood. As to subset: CD45RA-negative fraction. The receptors were sampled from a woman in her twenties or thirties in good health.

This clone was observed a single time. V is TRBV25-1 and J is TRBJ2-7, with TRBD1 identical over 11 bases. Per germline, CDR1 MGHDK and CDR2 SYGVNS. CDR3 length: 15 amino acids. V lost 1 base to trimming and J lost 4 bases; unmatched junction nucleotides: 3. CDR3 sequence reads: CASSEWTGGVYEQYF. In DNA, the CDR3 is TGTGCCAGCAGTGAATGGACAGGGGGCGTATACGAGCAGTACTTC.

For the CDR3, the DNA is TGCAGTGCTTACGATGGCTACACCTTC. Translation: CSAYDGYTF. This chain links TRBV20-1 with TRBJ1-2; no reliable D call. Germline values: CDR1 DFQATT, CDR2 SNEGSKA (reference sequence). V was clipped by 5 bases and J by 6 bases, with 4 bases between them. The CDR3 sequence is 9 residues long.

This clone was seen just once. This chain uses TRBV5-1 with TRBJ2-3; 7 bases are a match to TRBD2. The CDR3 runs to 15 residues. V shed 3 bases, J shed 2 bases, and the junction held 6 bases outside the gene matches. Germline CDR1 SGHRS, CDR2 YFSETQ. CDR3 in DNA: TGCGCCAGCAGCTGGGGGGGAGGCCCCACAGATACGCAGTATTTT. Translated: CASSWGGGPTDTQYF. Combining the CDR3 with reference TRBV5-1 and TRBJ2-3 gives the whole variable domain KAGVTQTPRYLIKTRGQQVTLSCSPISGHRSVSWYQQTPGQGLQFLFEYFSETQRNKGNFPGRFSGRQFSNSRSEMNVSTLELGDSALYLCASSWGGGPTDTQYFGPGTRLTVL.

This chain connects TRBV19 to TRBJ2-3, with D possibly matching TRBD2 (5 bases). Between the trimmed V and J ends, which lost 6 bases and 0 bases, there was a span of 16 bases. In germline, CDR1 is LNHDA, CDR2 SQIVND (reference sequence). This CDR3 spans 16 amino acids. Here the CDR3 reads CASSRRGSTSTDTQYF. CDR3 DNA: TGTGCCAGTAGCCGCAGAGGGAGCACTAGCACAGATACGCAGTATTTT.

This CDR3 is CASSRTSGDTQYF. The CDR3 DNA sequence: TGTGCCAGCAGCCGGACTAGCGGGGATACGCAGTATTTT. The chain carries TRBV7-2 and TRBJ2-3; TRBD2 matches 11 bases. This CDR3 has 13 amino acids. The V and J ends lost 5 bases and 6 bases, in that order; junction bases with no gene match: 1. Germline V CDR1 and CDR2: SGHTA, FQGNSA.

The chain recombines TRBV5-1 with TRBJ2-1; no reliable D call. Trimming cost V 0 bases and J 0 bases, with 10 bases left between them. This CDR3 is 16 amino acids long. CDR1 SGHRS and CDR2 YFSETQ come from the germline V gene. The CDR3 DNA reads TGCGCCAGCAGCTTGGACGGCGAACCCTCCTACAATGAGCAGTTCTTC. Amino acids: CASSLDGEPSYNEQFF.

The genes are TRBV6-5 and TRBJ2-2; TRBD1 is a possible D gene (6 bases). The CDR3 is 13 amino acids. V dropped 6 bases and J dropped 7 bases, with 12 bases sitting between them. CDR1 and CDR2 from the germline V gene are MNHEY and SVGAGI. CDR3: CASRYRDGGELFF. CDR3 sequence (DNA): TGTGCCAGCAGATACAGGGATGGCGGGGAGCTGTTTTTT.

The V gene is TRBV19, the J gene TRBJ2-7, with TRBD2 matching 8 bases. The CDR3 extends over 14 amino acids. CDR1 is LNHDA, CDR2 SQIVND, per germline (reference sequence). V was clipped by 2 bases and J by 7 bases; unmatched bases: 7. In DNA form, the CDR3 reads TGTGCCAGTAGTATACAAGCGGGAGAACGGGAGCAGTACTTC. Protein product: CASSIQAGEREQYF.

The V call is TRBV10-1, the J call TRBJ1-5; D is unclear. V gave up 5 bases and J gave up 4 bases, with 9 bases separating them. CDR1 WNHNN and CDR2 SYGVQD come from the germline V gene (reference sequence). There are 13 residues in the CDR3. The CDR3 region is CASSQTGNQPQHF. CDR3 nucleotides: TGCGCCAGCAGTCAGACGGGGAATCAGCCCCAGCATTTT.

J is TRBJ2-5 and V is TRBV29-1; D gene ambiguous. CDR3 size: 12 residues. Trimming cost V 7 bases and J 5 bases, with 14 bases left between them. Germline-derived CDR1 and CDR2 are SQVTM and ANQGSEA. The CDR3 DNA reads TGCAGCGGGACGCGAGGAGTGGAGACCCAGTACTTC. Amino acids: CSGTRGVETQYF.

CDR3 residues: CATSRDGGINEKLFF. DNA for the CDR3: TGTGCCACCAGCAGAGATGGGGGGATTAATGAAAAACTGTTTTTT. This chain joins TRBV15 and TRBJ1-4, with a possible D match to TRBD1 (5 bases). The germline V gene has CDR1 LNHNV and CDR2 YYDKDF (reference sequence). The CDR3 totals 15 residues. Trimming removed 0 bases from V and 4 bases from J, with 9 bases in between.

In its sample, this clone was seen once. The rearrangement uses TRBV4-2 and TRBJ1-5; D perhaps matches TRBD1 (5 bases). The CDR3 length is 17 residues. CDR1 is LGHNA and CDR2 is YNFKEQ in the germline V gene. Trimming took 1 base from V and 3 from J, leaving 16 bases between them. The CDR3 spells CASSQGVGVQDNQPQHF. CDR3 in DNA: TGTGCCAGCAGCCAAGGGGTAGGGGTCCAGGACAATCAGCCCCAGCATTTT.

The chain is built from TRBV14 and TRBJ2-1; TRBD2 aligns across 8 bases. Trimming took 3 bases from V and 6 from J; bases not matched to a gene: 7. The germline V gene encodes CDR1 SGHDN and CDR2 FVKESK. The CDR3 runs 15 residues. The chain's CDR3 is CASSHQGLAGNEQFF. The DNA of the CDR3 is TGTGCCAGCAGCCACCAAGGACTAGCTGGCAATGAGCAGTTCTTC.

The rearrangement joins TRBV11-3 to TRBJ2-5; TRBD1 is a possible D gene (6 bases). V lost 5 bases and J lost 4, with 14 bases in between. The CDR3 length is 14 residues. Germline CDR1 is SGHNT and CDR2 is YENEEA. The CDR3 region has the DNA TGTGCCAGCAGCCTGCAGGGGCCGGTAGAGACCCAGTACTTC. It codes for CASSLQGPVETQYF.

The CDR3 is CASSKCRGHQGTYEQYF. The CDR3 DNA reads TGTGCCAGCAGCAAATGTAGGGGTCACCAGGGTACCTACGAGCAGTACTTC. The gene calls are TRBV21-1 and TRBJ2-7; the tabulated D call, TRBD1, remains unverified against the DNA. TRBV21-1 is recorded as a pseudogene. The CDR3 contains 17 residues.

This rearrangement joins TRBV5-1 to TRBJ1-1, with 7 bases that match TRBD1. Looked up from germline, CDR1 is SGHRS and CDR2 is YFSETQ. The CDR3 runs 16 residues. With V trimmed by 0 bases and J by 2 bases, 7 bases remained unmatched. CDR3 nucleotides: TGCGCCAGCAGCTTGGCCTTAGACAGGGTAAACACTGAAGCTTTCTTT. Residues: CASSLALDRVNTEAFF.

The count of this clone is one. The V and J genes are TRBV5-8 and TRBJ2-3, with 8 bases aligning to TRBD1. V dropped 4 bases and J dropped 4; count of bases not matched to a gene: 5. The CDR3 is made up of 14 amino acids. Germline loops: CDR1 SGHTS, CDR2 YDEGEE. This CDR3 is CASSDAGGADTQYF. CDR3 coding DNA: TGTGCCAGCAGCGACGCAGGGGGCGCAGATACGCAGTATTTT.

The CDR3 spells CASRRGGGTQETQYF. CDR3 nucleotide sequence: TGTGCCAGCCGAAGGGGGGGAGGCACTCAAGAGACCCAGTACTTC. This chain uses TRBV7-8 with TRBJ2-5; weak D call: TRBD2 (7 bases). The CDR3 extends over 15 amino acids. CDR1 and CDR2 from the germline V gene are SGHVS and FQNEAQ. V was shortened by 8 bases and J by 2 bases, with 18 bases between the two germline ends.

V is TRBV14 and J is TRBJ1-2; 7 nucleotides agree with TRBD1. V was clipped by 2 bases and J by 7 bases; unmatched bases: 7. Germline loops: CDR1 SGHDN, CDR2 FVKESK. This CDR3 has 14 amino acids. DNA of the CDR3: TGTGCCAGCAGCCAACAAGGGGGCAGTGGTGGCTACACCTTC. As protein: CASSQQGGSGGYTF.

V usage is TRBV27 and J usage is TRBJ2-7; tentative D call: TRBD1 (6 bases). This CDR3 comprises 17 residues. Trimming removed 2 bases at V and 3 bases at J, with 20 bases between. Germline V gene data show CDR1 as MNHEY and CDR2 as SMNVEV (reference sequence). The CDR3 reads CASSLGFGQTILYEQYF. CDR3 in DNA: TGTGCCAGCAGTTTAGGGTTTGGACAGACTATTCTCTACGAGCAGTACTTC.